The 32 T cell receptor beta chains below all came from one sample that was sequenced in a study of cytomegalovirus exposure and HLA in healthy donors. PCR amplification relied on 60 Vbeta primers (plus 13 Jbeta primers). Sequencing used immunoSEQ multiplex PCR; TCRdb keeps in-frame clones, though not all of them. The sample yields 150,000 to 200,000 clones, around four fifths seen once. Sequenced sample: PBMCs. The receptors here all came from a girl aged 2 to 10 in good health and CMV-seropositive.

The chain combines TRBV30 with TRBJ2-7; possibly TRBD1 for D (6 bases). Between the trimmed V and J ends, which lost 5 bases and 0 bases, there was a span of 11 bases. From germline, CDR1 is GTSNPN and CDR2 SVGIG (reference sequence). The CDR3 has 13 amino acids. CDR3 residues: CAWGDRISYEQYF. The CDR3, as DNA: TGTGCCTGGGGTGACAGGATCTCCTACGAGCAGTACTTC.

This clone was observed once. The V call is TRBV5-1, the J call TRBJ2-1, with a weak D call TRBD1 (5 bases). The CDR3 is made up of 13 amino acids. V gave up 3 bases and J gave up 7 bases, with 11 bases separating them. From germline, CDR1 is SGHRS and CDR2 YFSETQ. Here the CDR3 DNA reads TGCGCCAGCAGCTGGATTCAGGGTAATGAGCAGTTCTTC. Translation gives CASSWIQGNEQFF.

This clone was seen just once. This sequence joins TRBV30 and TRBJ2-5; tentatively, D is TRBD2 (6 bases). This CDR3 is 11 amino acids long. The V end was cut by 4 bases, the J end by 5 bases, with 8 bases between. Germline values: CDR1 GTSNPN, CDR2 SVGIG (reference sequence). The CDR3 DNA reads TGTGCCTGGACTAGCGATGAGACCCAGTACTTC. It codes for CAWTSDETQYF.

CDR3 nucleotides: TGTGCCAGCAGTTTACAGGGGATAGACTATGGCTACACCTTC. Its translation: CASSLQGIDYGYTF. The chain carries TRBV28 and TRBJ1-2, with a tentative D call TRBD1 (6 bases). The length of the CDR3 is 14 residues. Per germline, CDR1 MDHEN and CDR2 SYDVKM. Trimming left V 2 bases short and J 3 bases short, with 10 bases between.

For the CDR3, the DNA is TGTGCCAGCTCCCCCACTGGAGGGATTGAAAACATTCAGTACTTC. Protein sequence: CASSPTGGIENIQYF. The chain employs TRBV18 and TRBJ2-4; tentatively, D is TRBD2 (6 bases). From germline, CDR1 is KGHSH and CDR2 LQKENI. With 6 bases removed from V and 5 bases from J, the gap between germline ends came to 17 bases. The CDR3 spans 15 residues.

This clone appeared a few times. The rearrangement joins TRBV5-1 to TRBJ2-6, with D tentatively TRBD2 (7 bases). V lost 0 bases to trimming and J lost 4 bases, with 11 bases between them. The CDR3 runs 16 residues. The germline V gene has CDR1 SGHRS and CDR2 YFSETQ. The CDR3 DNA reads TGCGCCAGCAGCTTGGATGGGGGGGCCGGGGCCAACGTCCTGACTTTC. Translating gives CASSLDGGAGANVLTF.

This sequence joins TRBV5-8 and TRBJ2-2; TRBD1 is a possible D gene (6 bases). The V end was cut by 3 bases, the J end by 2 bases, with 11 bases between. This CDR3 has 15 residues. Germline assignment: CDR1 SGHTS and CDR2 YDEGEE. The CDR3 sequence is CASSYDRLNTGELFF. The CDR3 nucleotides read TGTGCCAGCAGCTACGACAGGCTCAACACCGGGGAGCTGTTTTTT.

The CDR3 bases are TGCGCCACCGCGGTAGGGGCAAACACTGAAGCTTTCTTT. This sequence encodes CATAVGANTEAFF. This sequence joins TRBV5-1 and TRBJ1-1; perhaps TRBD1 as D (5 bases). The germline V gene has CDR1 SGHRS and CDR2 YFSETQ. The CDR3 covers 13 residues. Trimming pared 9 bases from V and 2 bases from J, leaving 14 bases between.

This clone has more than one count but fewer than ten. The rearrangement uses TRBV30 and TRBJ1-3; possibly TRBD1 for D (5 bases). Germline V gene data show CDR1 as GTSNPN and CDR2 as SVGIG (reference sequence). Between the trimmed V and J ends, which lost 5 bases and 0 bases, there was a span of 11 bases. This CDR3 comprises 14 residues. The CDR3 nucleotides are TGTGCCTGGTCGGGGGAAAGCTCTGGAAACACCATATATTTT. The encoded protein is CAWSGESSGNTIYF.

This clone was detected only a few times. The chain has TRBV7-9 and TRBJ2-3; D uncertain. Trimming removed 5 bases at V and 0 bases at J, with 3 bases between. The CDR3 loop spans 12 amino acids. CDR1 is SEHNR, CDR2 FQNEAQ, per germline (reference sequence). For the CDR3, the DNA is TGTGCCAGCAGCACTAGCACAGATACGCAGTATTTT. This codes for CASSTSTDTQYF.

CDR3 nucleotide sequence: TGTGCCAGTAGTGACAGGGTGAACACTGAAGCTTTCTTT. Amino acid sequence: CASSDRVNTEAFF. V gene TRBV19 combines with J gene TRBJ1-1; 7 bases match TRBD1. V lost 5 bases and J lost 0; bases outside the gene matches: 0. The V gene's germline CDR1 is LNHDA and CDR2 SQIVND (reference sequence). The CDR3 covers 13 residues.

The chain combines TRBV4-2 with TRBJ2-2; D perhaps matches TRBD2 (6 bases). This CDR3 has 15 residues. Trimming shortened V by 5 bases and J by 5 bases, and 15 bases separated the two germline ends. Germline loops: CDR1 LGHNA, CDR2 YNFKEQ. In DNA, the CDR3 is TGTGCCAGCAGCGAGTGGAGGGGCGGAACCGGGGAGCTGTTTTTT. It is translated as CASSEWRGGTGELFF.

The CDR3 loop reads CAWSESGLAGAALRTGELFF. The CDR3 DNA reads TGTGCCTGGAGTGAAAGTGGCCTAGCGGGCGCCGCATTACGAACCGGGGAGCTGTTTTTT. J is TRBJ2-2 and V is TRBV30; 8 bases are a match to TRBD2. In germline, CDR1 is GTSNPN, CDR2 SVGIG (reference sequence). The CDR3 is made up of 20 amino acids. With V trimmed by 1 base and J by 5 bases, 21 bases remained unmatched.

About this clone: It is likely a read error, because the conserved phenylalanine at the end of the CDR3 is missing. The DNA is left out, because the CDR3 cannot be placed on it with certainty; the CDR3 is given as TCRdb lists it. The CDR3: CASKGAGTDPLPS. The J gene is TRBJ1-1, the V gene TRBV6-1; the table gives TRBD1 as D, unverified against the DNA. The CDR3 length equals 13 residues, ends included. Germline loops: CDR1 MNHNS, CDR2 SASEGT.

Only a few counts were recorded for this clone. This chain connects TRBV30 to TRBJ2-3, with D possibly matching TRBD2 (5 bases). CDR1 is GTSNPN and CDR2 is SVGIG in the germline V gene (reference sequence). This CDR3 contains 15 residues. V lost 2 bases to trimming and J lost 2 bases, with 14 bases between them. The DNA of the CDR3 is TGTGCCTGGAGTAGGGCGGGCTATGTCACAGATACGCAGTATTTT. It is translated as CAWSRAGYVTDTQYF.

Note on this clone: An end of the junction differs from the germline gene, which may be a read error. CDR3 coding DNA: TGTGCCTGCAGCTTGGCTTCGACAGGGGGTGGCTATGGCTACACCTTC. This sequence encodes CACSLASTGGGYGYTF. The J gene is TRBJ1-2, the V gene TRBV5-6; 9 bases fit TRBD1. Per germline, CDR1 SGHDT and CDR2 YYEEEE. The CDR3 sequence is 16 residues long.

A single count supports this clone. This chain connects TRBV15 to TRBJ2-7, with D possibly TRBD1 on 6 matching bases. The CDR3 runs to 15 residues. Germline V lookup: CDR1 LNHNV, CDR2 YYDKDF (reference sequence). Trimming took 1 base from V and 1 from J, leaving 11 bases between them. The CDR3 DNA reads as TGTGCCACCAGCAGAGGGACAGAACGGTCCTACGAGCAGTACTTC. This sequence encodes CATSRGTERSYEQYF.

The gene calls are TRBV7-9 and TRBJ2-3; 10 bases are shared with TRBD1. Germline V gives CDR1 SEHNR, CDR2 FQNEAQ (reference sequence). Germline trimming cut 4 bases from V and 3 bases from J; bases unmatched to any gene: 16. This CDR3 is built from 19 residues. CDR3 DNA: TGTGCCAGCAGCTCTATAACTACCGGGACAGGGGAGAGGACAGATACGCAGTATTTT. It yields the protein CASSSITTGTGERTDTQYF.

The chain carries TRBV5-4 and TRBJ2-1; TRBD2 aligns across 7 bases. After removal of 0 bases from V and 5 bases from J, the junction contained 8 bases not matched to a gene. Per the germline V gene, CDR1 is SGHNT and CDR2 is YYREEE (reference sequence). The CDR3 spans 16 residues. The DNA for the CDR3 is TGTGCCAGCAGCTTGGTCGGGGGAGGGTGGGACAATGAGCAGTTCTTC. Translating gives CASSLVGGGWDNEQFF.

The V call is TRBV19, the J call TRBJ2-3; D possibly corresponds to TRBD1 (6 bases). CDR1 LNHDA and CDR2 SQIVND come from the germline V gene (reference sequence). This CDR3 has 18 amino acids. V was pared by 5 bases and J by 0 bases, with 21 bases between. The CDR3 DNA follows: TGTGCCAGTAGTTGGGGACATCACCAAGTTACTAGCACAGATACGCAGTATTTT. It codes for CASSWGHHQVTSTDTQYF.

The chain has TRBV7-9 and TRBJ1-1, with D maybe TRBD1 (5 bases). V was trimmed by 5 bases and J by 1 base, leaving 14 bases between them. CDR3 length: 15 amino acids. Germline CDR1 reads SEHNR; CDR2 reads FQNEAQ (reference sequence). CDR3 sequence (DNA): TGTGCCAGCAGCCCTCCCGGAAGGGGGAACACTGAAGCTTTCTTT. Encoded protein: CASSPPGRGNTEAFF.

The chain employs TRBV10-3 and TRBJ2-3, with 7 nucleotides matching TRBD2. J gave up 1 base and V 6 bases, and 10 bases lay outside the gene matches. The CDR3 sequence is 16 residues long. In germline, CDR1 is ENHRY, CDR2 SYGVKD. In DNA form, the CDR3 reads TGTGCCATCAGCTACACTGCGGGAGAGGGCACAGATACGCAGTATTTT. As protein: CAISYTAGEGTDTQYF.

This chain links TRBV14 with TRBJ2-7; 8 bases are shared with TRBD2. The CDR3 is 13 residues long. The V and J ends lost 4 bases and 6 bases, in that order; junction bases with no gene match: 5. Germline V CDR1 and CDR2: SGHDN, FVKESK. As DNA, the CDR3 is TGTGCCAGCAGCCCCGGGACTAGGTCCGAGCAGTACTTC. Encoded protein: CASSPGTRSEQYF.

On this clone itself: Relative to the germline gene, one junction end is altered; a read error may explain this. The chain joins TRBV25-1 to TRBJ1-2, with 8 bases that match TRBD1. CDR3 size: 15 residues. CDR1 is MGHDK and CDR2 is SYGVNS in the germline V gene. In nucleotides, the CDR3 is TGTGCCAGCAGCAAAGAGGACAGGGAGGGCTATGGCTACCCCTTC. As protein: CASSKEDREGYGYPF.

A few counts support this clone. The J gene is TRBJ2-1, the V gene TRBV28; TRBD2 matches 7 bases. The CDR3 runs 14 residues. The germline gives CDR1 MDHEN, CDR2 SYDVKM. The V gene end was trimmed by 5 bases and the J gene end by 5 bases; junction bases not matched to a gene: 6. The CDR3 loop is CASSPSSGHNEQFF. The DNA of the CDR3 is TGTGCCAGCAGTCCATCTAGCGGACACAATGAGCAGTTCTTC.

This clone was detected only once. The chain is built from TRBV5-1 and TRBJ1-5, with 7 bases fitting TRBD1. This CDR3 spans 15 amino acids. Germline CDR1 is SGHRS and CDR2 is YFSETQ. Trimming cost V 3 bases and J 3 bases; bases outside gene matches: 6. CDR3 sequence: CASSSGDRANQPQHF. The CDR3 coding sequence is TGCGCCAGCAGCTCGGGAGACAGGGCCAATCAGCCCCAGCATTTT.

The gene calls are TRBV6-5 and TRBJ1-6; D ambiguous. Looked up from germline, CDR1 is MNHEY and CDR2 is SVGAGI. This CDR3 has 16 amino acids. Trimming left V 2 bases short and J 7 bases short, with 15 bases between. This CDR3 is CASSYAPGTRNSPLHF. The CDR3 region has the DNA TGTGCCAGCAGTTACGCCCCGGGCACTAGAAATTCACCCCTCCACTTT.

The CDR3 spells CASRGGGRSYEQYF. CDR3 DNA sequence: TGTGCCAGCAGAGGGGGGGGACGCAGCTACGAGCAGTACTTC. The rearrangement links TRBV27 to TRBJ2-7; D possibly corresponds to TRBD2 (7 bases). Germline lookup yields CDR1 MNHEY and CDR2 SMNVEV (reference sequence). This CDR3 contains 14 residues. The V and J ends lost 6 bases and 3 bases respectively, with 15 bases between them.

V is TRBV28 and J is TRBJ1-4, with D perhaps matching TRBD1 (6 bases). V lost 1 base, J lost 6 bases, and 15 bases lay in between. CDR3 length: 16 residues. Germline V gene data show CDR1 as MDHEN and CDR2 as SYDVKM. CDR3 coding DNA: TGTGCCAGCAGTTTATTCGGCAGGGGCGGGCATGAAAAACTGTTTTTT. Translation: CASSLFGRGGHEKLFF. Full variable domain (outside the CDR3, taken from reference TRBV28 and TRBJ1-4): DVKVTQSSRYLVKRTGEKVFLECVQDMDHENMFWYRQDPGLGLRLIYFSYDVKMKEKGDIPEGYSVSREKKERFSLILESASTNQTSMYLCASSLFGRGGHEKLFFGSGTQLSVL.

The chain has TRBV4-1 and TRBJ2-2, with 7 bases identical to TRBD1. With 7 bases clipped from V and 6 bases from J, the junction kept 20 bases outside the gene matches. The CDR3 consists of 18 residues. In germline, CDR1 is MGHRA, CDR2 YSYEKL. The CDR3 is CASILRPDRVGISGELFF. DNA of the CDR3: TGCGCCAGCATCCTACGCCCCGACAGGGTTGGAATCTCCGGGGAGCTGTTTTTT.

The chain's CDR3 is CASNQGAAKNIQYF. The DNA for the CDR3 is TGTGCCAGTAACCAGGGGGCGGCCAAAAACATTCAGTACTTC. The chain is built from TRBV5-3 and TRBJ2-4, with TRBD1 matching over 8 bases. TRBV5-3 is an open reading frame whose function is uncertain. The CDR3 covers 14 residues. The ends lost 8 bases at V and 1 base at J; junction bases unmatched: 5.

The chain carries TRBV5-4 and TRBJ1-1, with 8 bases lining up with TRBD1. Trimming at V came to 3 bases and at J to 8 bases, leaving 12 bases not matched to a gene. Germline CDR1 reads SGHNT; CDR2 reads YYREEE (reference sequence). The CDR3 extends over 15 amino acids. The CDR3 DNA reads as TGTGCCAGCAGCTCCCCTGGACAGGGTCGCGGAGAAGCTTTCTTT. It yields the protein CASSSPGQGRGEAFF.